Listed below are T cell receptor beta chains from one sample, sequenced in a study. TCRdb analysed the 5' RACE reads with MiXCR anew, one entry per CDR3 protein. The sample has tens of thousands of distinct CDR3 sequences; roughly 28% are singletons. Sequencing used tumor-infiltrating memory CD4+ T cells sorted from the breast tumor. These receptors were taken from a female donor with breast cancer. Each CDR3 is given with its conserved first and last residue. Each record gives: V gene, clone size, J gene, D gene, CDR3 protein, CDR3 DNA. D genes are given only for firm matches. Clone size is given for some rows only: seen once, a few or many times, or a class if the clone is expanded.

V gene: TRBV28; clone size: few; J gene: TRBJ1-1; D gene: -; CDR3 protein: CASSELRTEAFF; CDR3 DNA: TGTGCTAGCAGTGAACTTCGCACTGAAGCTTTCTTT
V gene: TRBV7-3; clone size: -; J gene: TRBJ1-6; D gene: -; CDR3 protein: CASSSRPNSPLHF; CDR3 DNA: TGTGCCAGCAGCTCCCGCCCCAATTCACCCCTCCACTTT
V gene: TRBV10-3; clone size: few; J gene: TRBJ1-2; D gene: TRBD1; CDR3 protein: CATSTLQGVTGYTF; CDR3 DNA: TGTGCCACCTCGACCTTACAGGGGGTGACTGGCTACACCTTC
V gene: TRBV2; clone size: -; J gene: TRBJ2-5; D gene: -; CDR3 protein: CASTLVPEETQYF; CDR3 DNA: TGTGCCAGCACTCTGGTCCCAGAAGAGACCCAGTACTTC
V gene: TRBV7-2; clone size: many; J gene: TRBJ2-3; D gene: -; CDR3 protein: CASGSTDTQYF; CDR3 DNA: TGTGCCAGTGGAAGCACAGATACGCAGTATTTT
V gene: TRBV5-1; clone size: many; J gene: TRBJ2-5; D gene: -; CDR3 protein: CASSLVVQETQYF; CDR3 DNA: TGCGCCAGCAGCTTGGTAGTCCAAGAGACCCAGTACTTC
V gene: TRBV28; clone size: few; J gene: TRBJ2-2; D gene: TRBD2; CDR3 protein: CASSLSGGPDSGELFF; CDR3 DNA: TGTGCCAGCAGTTTGTCGGGAGGGCCGGATTCCGGGGAGCTGTTTTTT
V gene: TRBV5-1; clone size: -; J gene: TRBJ1-5; D gene: -; CDR3 protein: CASSLAEDQPQHF; CDR3 DNA: TGCGCCAGCAGCTTGGCCGAGGATCAGCCCCAGCATTTT
V gene: TRBV5-1; clone size: few; J gene: TRBJ1-3; D gene: -; CDR3 protein: CASSPLGGVKLSGNTIYF; CDR3 DNA: TGCGCCAGCAGCCCTCTTGGTGGGGTAAAACTCTCTGGAAACACCATATATTTT
V gene: TRBV27; clone size: many; J gene: TRBJ2-1; D gene: TRBD2; CDR3 protein: CASRELAANEQFF; CDR3 DNA: TGTGCCAGCAGAGAACTAGCGGCCAATGAGCAGTTCTTC
V gene: TRBV7-2; clone size: -; J gene: TRBJ1-5; D gene: -; CDR3 protein: CASSPLGGKQPQHF; CDR3 DNA: TGTGCCAGCAGCCCCCTGGGGGGAAAGCAGCCCCAGCATTTT
V gene: TRBV7-9; clone size: few; J gene: TRBJ2-3; D gene: -; CDR3 protein: CASRIAERADTQYF; CDR3 DNA: TGTGCCAGCAGGATTGCCGAGCGAGCAGATACGCAGTATTTT
V gene: TRBV29-1; clone size: -; J gene: TRBJ2-7; D gene: -; CDR3 protein: CSVGQPGSDYEQYF; CDR3 DNA: TGCAGCGTGGGTCAACCGGGATCCGACTACGAGCAGTACTTC
V gene: TRBV9; clone size: -; J gene: TRBJ2-1; D gene: -; CDR3 protein: CASSVLGQGAGEQFF; CDR3 DNA: TGTGCCAGCAGCGTATTAGGGCAGGGTGCAGGAGAGCAGTTCTTC
V gene: TRBV6-5; clone size: -; J gene: TRBJ1-6; D gene: -; CDR3 protein: CASTRTGSLSNSPLHF; CDR3 DNA: TGTGCCAGCACACGTACCGGGTCCCTTTCTAATTCACCCCTCCACTTT
V gene: TRBV5-6; clone size: few; J gene: TRBJ1-1; D gene: TRBD1; CDR3 protein: CASSLQGKNTEAFF; CDR3 DNA: TGTGCCAGCAGCTTACAGGGGAAGAACACTGAAGCTTTCTTT
V gene: TRBV20-1; clone size: -; J gene: TRBJ2-5; D gene: TRBD2; CDR3 protein: CSARWGLAGSETQYF; CDR3 DNA: TGCAGTGCTAGATGGGGACTAGCGGGAAGCGAGACCCAGTACTTC
V gene: TRBV7-9; clone size: -; J gene: TRBJ2-3; D gene: -; CDR3 protein: CASSLDSTDTQYF; CDR3 DNA: TGTGCCAGCAGCTTAGACAGCACAGATACGCAGTATTTT
V gene: TRBV5-5; clone size: few; J gene: TRBJ1-2; D gene: TRBD1; CDR3 protein: CASSSAPGGLTNYGYTF; CDR3 DNA: TGTGCCAGCAGCTCCGCCCCAGGGGGCCTGACAAACTATGGCTACACCTTC
V gene: TRBV6-5; clone size: -; J gene: TRBJ1-6; D gene: TRBD1; CDR3 protein: CASSFSGTGGNSPLHF; CDR3 DNA: TGTGCCAGCAGTTTCTCCGGGACAGGAGGCAATTCACCCCTCCACTTT
V gene: TRBV5-1; clone size: -; J gene: TRBJ2-5; D gene: -; CDR3 protein: CASSLEGRRQETQYF; CDR3 DNA: TGCGCCAGCAGCTTGGAAGGACGGAGGCAAGAGACCCAGTACTTC
V gene: TRBV7-9; clone size: -; J gene: TRBJ1-2; D gene: TRBD1; CDR3 protein: CASSPQGAGYGYTF; CDR3 DNA: TGTGCCAGCAGCCCACAGGGGGCAGGCTATGGCTACACCTTC